This T cell receptor beta chain was captured by sequencing in a study of cytomegalovirus exposure and HLA in healthy donors. Looking at the study overall: Prior work identified around 110 million unique TCR beta sequences in roughly 180 million T cells.

About this clone: The antigen is undetermined.

The donors were healthy bone marrow donors. V lost 1 base to trimming and J lost 2 bases, with 6 bases between them. The CDR3 is 14 residues long. From germline, CDR1 is LNHDA and CDR2 SQIVND (reference sequence). Regarding the study as a whole: Presence/absence analyses took donor sequencing depth as roughly uniform. TCR sequences were mostly rare, though some public TCRs occurred in many donors.

In the PCR, 60 Vbeta and 13 Jbeta primers were used. Sequencing used immunoSEQ multiplex PCR; TCRdb keeps in-frame clones, though not all of them. The sample lists hundreds of thousands of clones, 83% occurring once. The chain recombines TRBV19 with TRBJ1-3; D remains unclear. The origin of this receptor is a girl between 5 and 17 years old in good health and CMV-seronegative. Source material: PBMCs. The CDR3 loop is CASSIGLTGNTIYF. In nucleotides, the CDR3 is TGTGCCAGTAGTATAGGCCTAACTGGAAACACCATATATTTT.